This T cell receptor beta chain was captured in a study of OX40 agonist ivuxolimab in advanced cancers. General study points: CD8+ T cells showed, on average, more clonal expansion than CD4+ cells.

A note on this clone: Its target is not known.

TCRdb's copy holds only in-frame clones and misses some; the assay was immunoSEQ multiplex PCR. This sample has 15,000 to 16,000 clones, with 80% to 90% found just once. Per the germline V gene, CDR1 is SGHVS and CDR2 is FQNEAQ. The V end was cut by 1 base, the J end by 8 bases, with 11 bases between. This CDR3 has 13 residues. The specimen comprised CD4+ or CD8+ T cells sorted from blood, sampled in a trial of the OX40 agonist ivuxolimab. The chain couples TRBV7-8 to TRBJ1-2; D is possibly TRBD1 (5 bases). The receptor was derived from an adult with an advanced solid tumor such as melanoma, head and neck, liver or kidney cancer. The CDR3 spells CASSLGGGEGYTF. DNA for the CDR3: TGTGCCAGCAGCTTAGGTGGGGGGGAAGGCTACACCTTC. Using reference TRBV7-8 and TRBJ1-2 for the parts outside the CDR3, the full variable domain is GAGVSQSPRYKVAKRGQDVALRCDPISGHVSLFWYQQALGQGPEFLTYFQNEAQLDKSGLPSDRFFAERPEGSVSTLKIQRTQQEDSAVYLCASSLGGGEGYTFGSGTRLTVV.